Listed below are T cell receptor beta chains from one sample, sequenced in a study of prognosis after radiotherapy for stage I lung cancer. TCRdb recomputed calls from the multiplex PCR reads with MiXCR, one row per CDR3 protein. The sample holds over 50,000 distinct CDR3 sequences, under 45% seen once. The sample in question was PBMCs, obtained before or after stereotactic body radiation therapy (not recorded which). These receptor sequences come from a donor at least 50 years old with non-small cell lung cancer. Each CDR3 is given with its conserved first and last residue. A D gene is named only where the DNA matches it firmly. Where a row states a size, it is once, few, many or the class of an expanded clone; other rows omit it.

CASGKDTSGNTIYF	TGTGCCAGCGGAAAGGATACCTCTGGAAACACCATATATTTT	TRBJ1-3	-	TRBV7-9	-
CASSPDMGALGETQYF	TGTGCCAGCTCACCGGACATGGGGGCCCTAGGTGAGACCCAGTACTTC	TRBJ2-5	few	TRBV18	-
CATSDPGQGDNEQFF	TGTGCCACCAGTGATCCGGGACAGGGAGACAATGAGCAGTTCTTC	TRBJ2-1	many	TRBV24-1	TRBD1
CSARDLIGETQYF	TGCAGTGCTAGAGATCTAATTGGCGAGACCCAGTACTTC	TRBJ2-5	many	TRBV20-1	-
CASSLSAGRVTEAFF	TGTGCCAGCAGTTTATCGGCTGGGCGTGTGACTGAAGCTTTCTTT	TRBJ1-1	-	TRBV27	-
CASSPGQFADTQYF	TGCGCCAGCAGCCCCGGGCAGTTTGCAGATACGCAGTATTTT	TRBJ2-3	many	TRBV5-1	-
CASGLVQGTGSGANVLTF	TGTGCTAGTGGTTTGGTACAGGGGACCGGCTCTGGGGCCAACGTCCTGACTTTC	TRBJ2-6	many	TRBV12-5	TRBD1
CASSSLAGEDTGELFF	TGTGCCAGCAGCAGCCTAGCGGGAGAGGACACCGGGGAGCTGTTTTTT	TRBJ2-2	many	TRBV7-9	TRBD2
CASSLSGTGDEKLFF	TGTGCCAGCAGCTTATCCGGGACAGGTGATGAAAAACTGTTTTTT	TRBJ1-4	-	TRBV7-2	TRBD1
CSAQRSVVGEAFF	TGCAGTGCTCAGAGGTCGGTTGTAGGTGAAGCTTTCTTT	TRBJ1-1	many	TRBV20-1	-
CASSPRDGGAYEQYF	TGTGCCAGCAGCCCCCGGGACGGGGGTGCCTACGAGCAGTACTTC	TRBJ2-7	medium-sized	TRBV11-3	-
CASRLTENTEAFF	TGTGCCAGCAGATTAACAGAGAACACTGAAGCTTTCTTT	TRBJ1-1	many	TRBV28	-
CASSLNQDGVCEAFF	TGTGCCAGCAGCCTCAATCAGGACGGAGTATGTGAAGCTTTCTTT	TRBJ1-1	many	TRBV7-3	-
CASSPTTQDYSSTDTQYF	TGTGCCAGCAGCCCTACGACACAGGACTATAGCAGCACAGATACGCAGTATTTT	TRBJ2-3	many	TRBV7-6	-
CASSGTASGSDTQYF	TGTGCCAGCAGTGGGACGGCTAGCGGCTCAGATACGCAGTATTTT	TRBJ2-3	many	TRBV2	TRBD2
CAWSPIREKAFF	TGTGCCTGGAGTCCCATACGCGAGAAAGCTTTCTTT	TRBJ1-1	many	TRBV30	-
CASSVEAGGGELFF	TGTGCCAGCAGCGTAGAAGCGGGGGGCGGGGAGCTGTTTTTT	TRBJ2-2	-	TRBV9	TRBD2